There are many counts of the clone carrying this TCR beta chain. CDR3 length: 11 amino acids. Germline V gene sequence: CDR1 SEHNR, CDR2 FQNEAQ (reference sequence). This sample was included in a study of T cells after yellow fever vaccination. One entry per CDR3 protein, called by TCRdb with MiXCR from the 5' RACE reads. This sample has 65,000 to 70,000 distinct CDR3 sequences; under 6.5% occur once, and the top ten carry less than 2.5%. The sequencing here drew on CD4+ T cells sorted from PBMCs, taken less than 16 days after the first yellow fever vaccination. The receptor was isolated from a man between 18 and 35 years old who received the YFV17D yellow fever vaccine. The chain links TRBV7-9 to TRBJ2-1; 7 positions match TRBD2. CDR3 in amino acids: CASAGVNEQFF. The CDR3, as DNA: TGTGCTTCGGCGGGAGTCAATGAGCAGTTCTTC. Full variable domain (outside the CDR3, taken from reference TRBV7-9 and TRBJ2-1): DTGVSQNPRHKITKRGQNVTFRCDPISEHNRLYWYRQTLGQGPEFLTYFQNEAQLEKSRLLSDRFSAERPKGSFSTLEIQRTEQGDSAMYLCASAGVNEQFFGPGTRLTVL.